This T cell receptor (beta chain) was found in a study of neurological immune-mediated disorders. This clonotype was found many times. This CDR3 contains 16 residues. The germline gives CDR1 LGHDT, CDR2 YNNKEL (reference sequence). V trimming: 5 bases; J trimming: 1 base; junction bases outside the gene matches: 4. MiXCR, run by TCRdb on the 5' RACE reads, gives a single entry per CDR3 protein. The profile shows about 39,000 distinct CDR3 sequences, about 7% of them singletons. The sorted libraries involved the use of under 1.1 million CD4+ or CD8+ T cells. Sequencing used CD4+ T cells from blood. The source of this sequence is a man aged 50-59 years in good health. The chain links TRBV3-1 to TRBJ2-1, with 11 nucleotides matching TRBD2. CDR3 DNA sequence: TGTGCCAGCAGCGGGACTAGCGGTATATCCTACAATGAGCAGTTCTTC. This translates into CASSGTSGISYNEQFF.